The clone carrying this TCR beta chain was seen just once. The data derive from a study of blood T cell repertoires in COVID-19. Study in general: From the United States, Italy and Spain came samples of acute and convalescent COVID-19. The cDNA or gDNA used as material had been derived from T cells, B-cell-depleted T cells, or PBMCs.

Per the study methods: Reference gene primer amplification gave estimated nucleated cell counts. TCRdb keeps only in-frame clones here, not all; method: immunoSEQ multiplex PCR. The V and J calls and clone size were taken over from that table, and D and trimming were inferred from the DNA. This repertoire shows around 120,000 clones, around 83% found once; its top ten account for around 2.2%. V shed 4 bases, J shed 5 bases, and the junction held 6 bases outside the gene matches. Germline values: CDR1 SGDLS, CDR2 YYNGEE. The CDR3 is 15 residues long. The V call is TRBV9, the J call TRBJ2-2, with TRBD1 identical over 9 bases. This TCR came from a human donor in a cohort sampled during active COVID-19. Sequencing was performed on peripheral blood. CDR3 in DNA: TGTGCCAGCAGCAGCGGGACAGGGTGGACCGGGGAGCTGTTTTTT. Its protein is CASSSGTGWTGELFF.